This T cell receptor (beta chain) was captured by sequencing in a study of blood T cell repertoires in COVID-19. On the study more broadly: Samples representing acute and convalescent COVID-19 were sourced from the United States, Italy and Spain.

Sequencing used immunoSEQ multiplex PCR; TCRdb keeps in-frame clones, though not all of them. The sample consists of about 120,000 clones, 82% of them appearing once. Germline V gives CDR1 MNHEY, CDR2 SVGAGI. Trimming removed 7 bases from V and 5 bases from J, with 14 bases in between. The CDR3 sequence is 14 residues long. The sample comprised peripheral blood. This receptor was identified in a human donor in a cohort sampled during active COVID-19. V and J are TRBV6-5 and TRBJ1-4; a weak D match, TRBD1 (6 bases). This CDR3 reads CASKRDGTNEKLFF. Here the CDR3 DNA reads TGTGCCAGCAAGAGGGACGGGACAAATGAAAAACTGTTTTTT.